These 6 T cell receptor beta chains were all obtained from the same sample, sequenced in a study of blood T cell repertoires in COVID-19. The assay was immunoSEQ multiplex PCR, and TCRdb's table has in-frame clones only and misses some. The sample consists of 240,000 or so clones, around 88% of them appearing once. The specimen sequenced was peripheral blood. These receptors were collected from a woman younger than 45 who had recovered from COVID-19.

This chain uses TRBV9 with TRBJ1-1; D remains unclear. Germline CDR1 is SGDLS and CDR2 is YYNGEE. V gave up 0 bases and J gave up 2 bases, with 8 bases separating them. This CDR3 spans 14 amino acids. CDR3 amino acids: CASSVDSTNTEAFF. For the CDR3, the DNA is TGTGCCAGCAGCGTAGACAGCACTAACACTGAAGCTTTCTTT.

The rearrangement links TRBV10-3 to TRBJ2-7; 7 positions agree with TRBD1. CDR3 length: 12 residues. The germline V gene encodes CDR1 ENHRY and CDR2 SYGVKD. V gave up 5 bases and J gave up 6 bases; unmatched junction bases: 4. Here the CDR3 reads CAISSGTVEQYF. In DNA form, the CDR3 reads TGTGCCATCAGTTCCGGGACAGTCGAGCAGTACTTC.

CDR3: CASSLGQGHYNEQFF. The CDR3 bases are TGTGCCAGCAGCTTGGGACAGGGGCACTACAATGAGCAGTTCTTC. The chain carries TRBV7-9 and TRBJ2-1; 10 positions match TRBD1. The CDR3 sequence is 15 residues long. V shed 3 bases and J 3 bases; nucleotides not matched to a gene: 2. CDR1 is SEHNR, CDR2 FQNEAQ, per germline (reference sequence).

This clone was detected only once. V usage is TRBV6-5 and J usage is TRBJ2-7, with TRBD1 identical over 9 bases. V trimming: 7 bases; J trimming: 0 bases; junction bases outside the gene matches: 7. The CDR3 length is 15 residues. Germline assignment: CDR1 MNHEY and CDR2 SVGAGI. The CDR3 region is CASNRDRDSSYEQYF. CDR3 DNA sequence: TGTGCCAGCAACCGGGACAGGGACAGCTCCTACGAGCAGTACTTC.

The chain links TRBV3-1 (or the pseudogene TRBV3-2) to TRBJ2-7; a weak D match, TRBD1 (6 bases). Trimming pared 8 bases from V and 5 bases from J, leaving 25 bases between. CDR3 length equals 16 residues. CDR1 is LGHDT and CDR2 is YNNKEL in the germline V gene (reference sequence). In DNA, the CDR3 is TGTGCCAGCCGACATACAGGGTCGGGACCACCCGACGAGCAGTACTTC. This translates into CASRHTGSGPPDEQYF.

The J gene is TRBJ2-1, the V gene TRBV24-1; D is undetermined. The CDR3 has 13 amino acids. V lost 2 bases and J 2 bases, leaving 3 bases between the germline ends. Germline CDR1 KGHDR, CDR2 SFDVKD. The CDR3 here is CATSDSAYNEQFF. CDR3 in DNA: TGTGCCACCAGTGATTCGGCCTACAATGAGCAGTTCTTC.